The 8 T cell receptor beta chains given below trace back to one sample, sequenced in a study of blood T cell repertoires in COVID-19. Sequencing used immunoSEQ multiplex PCR; TCRdb keeps in-frame clones, though not all of them. The sample shows around 150,000 clones, around nine tenths of them seen only once. Material for sequencing was peripheral blood. The receptors were gathered from a woman in her sixties or seventies with COVID-19, enrolled during active disease.

The chain joins TRBV19 to TRBJ2-7, with D possibly being TRBD1 (5 bases). CDR3 size: 13 residues. Germline V lookup: CDR1 LNHDA, CDR2 SQIVND (reference sequence). The germline V and J ends were trimmed by 5 bases and 6 bases, with 14 bases remaining between them. The CDR3 loop is CASSVNNQGEQYF. As DNA, the CDR3 is TGTGCCAGTAGTGTAAATAACCAGGGCGAGCAGTACTTC.

This chain links TRBV19 with TRBJ2-5; 7 bases match TRBD1. The J segment lost 5 bases and the V segment lost 8 bases, leaving 2 bases of the junction unmatched. In germline, CDR1 is LNHDA, CDR2 SQIVND (reference sequence). This CDR3 is 11 amino acids long. CDR3 amino acids: CASQQGETQYF. CDR3 coding DNA: TGTGCCAGTCAACAGGGGGAGACCCAGTACTTC.

This chain links TRBV11-1 with TRBJ2-7; 9 nucleotides match TRBD1. The length of the CDR3 is 16 residues. Germline V gene data show CDR1 as SGHAT and CDR2 as FQDESV (reference sequence). V was clipped by 5 bases and J by 5 bases; unmatched bases: 13. CDR3 protein: CASSPSLGQGSHEQYF. The CDR3 coding sequence is TGTGCCAGCAGCCCCAGTCTGGGACAGGGCTCTCACGAGCAGTACTTC.

The CDR3 reads CASSWGSSSGANVLTF. In DNA form, the CDR3 reads TGTGCCAGCAGCTGGGGCAGTAGCTCTGGGGCCAACGTCCTGACTTTC. The chain combines TRBV7-3 with TRBJ2-6; tentative D call: TRBD1 (5 bases). This CDR3 contains 16 residues. The germline gives CDR1 SGHTA, CDR2 FQGTGA. V was trimmed by 4 bases and J by 0 bases, leaving 10 bases between them.

The CDR3 sequence is CASSLRGGTGGNTIYF. The DNA of the CDR3 is TGTGCCAGCAGCCTCCGGGGGGGCACTGGTGGAAACACCATATATTTT. The rearrangement joins TRBV3-1 (or the pseudogene TRBV3-2) to TRBJ1-3; D is possibly TRBD1 (6 bases). V was shortened by 4 bases and J by 3 bases, with 16 bases between the two germline ends. Germline V lookup: CDR1 LGHDT, CDR2 YNNKEL (reference sequence). CDR3 length: 16 amino acids.

This clone was counted once. The rearrangement uses TRBV6-6 and TRBJ1-2; 9 bases agree with TRBD1. The CDR3 loop spans 14 amino acids. V was pared by 6 bases and J by 7 bases, with 9 bases of the junction left unmatched. CDR1 and CDR2 (germline): MNHNY, SVGAGI (reference sequence). This CDR3 reads CASSPRTGVVGYTF. CDR3 coding DNA: TGTGCCAGCAGCCCAAGGACAGGGGTTGTTGGCTACACCTTC.

The genes are TRBV28 and TRBJ2-7, with D uncertain. With 5 bases removed from V and 3 bases from J, the gap between germline ends came to 11 bases. The CDR3 sequence is 13 residues long. The V gene's germline CDR1 is MDHEN and CDR2 SYDVKM. The CDR3 spells CASSPPPGYEQYF. CDR3 in DNA: TGTGCCAGCAGTCCCCCCCCAGGCTACGAGCAGTACTTC.

The chain uses TRBV4-1 and TRBJ1-2; maybe TRBD1 (6 bases). This CDR3 region has 16 residues. Germline-derived CDR1 and CDR2 are MGHRA and YSYEKL. Between the trimmed V and J ends, which lost 1 base and 4 bases, there was a span of 16 bases. The CDR3 reads CASSQGGWTEPYGYTF. CDR3 bases: TGCGCCAGCAGCCAAGGGGGATGGACAGAGCCCTATGGCTACACCTTC.